Shown below are 11 T cell receptor beta chains from a single sample sequenced in a study of T cells in Graves' hyperthyroidism and ophthalmopathy. Researchers took RNA transcripts and amplified the TCR beta CDR3 regions from them. Using the HTBI primer set, a first-round RT-PCR was run on the TCR CDR3. TCRdb re-called the multiplex PCR reads through MiXCR, storing one row per CDR3 protein. The sample lists a few hundred thousand distinct CDR3 sequences; roughly 15% were seen once. Sequencing used blood. These receptors all come from a woman between 45 and 60 years old with Graves' hyperthyroidism that later progressed to Graves' ophthalmopathy.

This clonotype was observed many times. The rearrangement uses TRBV28 and TRBJ2-5; D perhaps matches TRBD2 (5 bases). CDR1 is MDHEN, CDR2 SYDVKM, per germline. The CDR3 is made up of 13 amino acids. Trimming shortened V by 6 bases and J by 9 bases, and 17 bases separated the two germline ends. CDR3 amino acids: CASRTANERAQYF. The CDR3, as DNA: TGTGCCAGCAGAACCGCTAACGAGAGGGCCCAGTACTTC.

This clonotype was seen many times. V usage is TRBV11-2 and J usage is TRBJ2-1; 7 bases fit TRBD2. The CDR3 has 16 residues. The V gene's germline CDR1 is SGHAT and CDR2 FQNNGV. J was trimmed by 0 bases and V by 5 bases; bases with no gene match: 7. CDR3 in amino acids: CASSPIGGSSYNEQFF. In nucleotides, the CDR3 is TGTGCCAGCAGCCCGATTGGCGGGAGCTCCTACAATGAGCAGTTCTTC.

This clonotype was recorded once. The CDR3 DNA follows: TGCAGTGCTAGCCCTCTAGGAGCGGGAGGGCTAAGCACAGATACGCAGTATTTT. Its protein product is CSASPLGAGGLSTDTQYF. This sequence joins TRBV20-1 and TRBJ2-3; TRBD2 matches 10 bases. Per germline, CDR1 DFQATT and CDR2 SNEGSKA (reference sequence). The CDR3 extends over 18 amino acids. V lost 3 bases to trimming and J lost 0 bases; unmatched junction nucleotides: 12.

This clonotype was seen repeatedly, ten times or more. This chain connects TRBV5-1 to TRBJ2-1; 7 bases map to TRBD2. The V segment lost 3 bases and the J segment 6 bases; nucleotides outside the gene matches: 9. The CDR3 totals 15 residues. CDR1 SGHRS and CDR2 YFSETQ come from the germline V gene. The DNA for the CDR3 is TGCGCCAGCAGCTCCGGACTAGATTTCGGCAATGAGCAGTTCTTC. Translation: CASSSGLDFGNEQFF.

This clonotype has a count of ten or more. At one boundary the junction diverges from the germline segment, which might be a read error. The V and J genes are TRBV20-1 and TRBJ2-7; D remains unclear. CDR1 is DFQATT, CDR2 SNEGSKA, per germline (reference sequence). This CDR3 region has 8 residues. The CDR3 DNA reads as TGTTCGCCCTACGAGCAGTACTTC. This encodes CSPYEQYF.

V gene TRBV6-1 combines with J gene TRBJ1-2, with TRBD1 identical over 7 bases. Trimming at V came to 6 bases and at J to 6 bases, leaving 7 bases not matched to a gene. CDR1 and CDR2 (germline): MNHNS, SASEGT. CDR3 length: 13 residues. The CDR3 bases are TGTGCCAGCAGCACGACAGGGCACAATGGCTACACCTTC. Its protein is CASSTTGHNGYTF.

The V gene is TRBV5-1, the J gene TRBJ1-4, with a possible D match to TRBD1 (6 bases). Germline V lookup: CDR1 SGHRS, CDR2 YFSETQ. V lost 1 base and J lost 0, with 19 bases in between. The CDR3 extends over 19 amino acids. CDR3 amino acids: CASSLSPQGPGATNEKLFF. The CDR3 bases are TGCGCCAGCAGCTTGTCCCCACAGGGCCCAGGGGCAACTAATGAAAAACTGTTTTTT.

This clonotype appeared a few times. The chain joins TRBV10-3 to TRBJ1-5; D call uncertain. The CDR3 length is 15 residues. V was shortened by 2 bases and J by 0 bases, with 8 bases between the two germline ends. CDR1 is ENHRY and CDR2 is SYGVKD in the germline V gene. The CDR3 DNA sequence: TGTGCCATCAGTGAGGGGGATCATAGCAATCAGCCCCAGCATTTT. This codes for CAISEGDHSNQPQHF.

In this sample, this clonotype turned up many times. The J gene is TRBJ1-4, the V gene TRBV9, with 9 bases lining up with TRBD1. Germline assignment: CDR1 SGDLS and CDR2 YYNGEE. V lost 0 bases to trimming and J lost 8 bases; unmatched junction nucleotides: 5. The CDR3 loop spans 15 amino acids. In nucleotides, the CDR3 is TGTGCCAGCAGCGTAGGGGGGACAGGGTACGAAAAACTGTTTTTT. Protein: CASSVGGTGYEKLFF.

This clonotype was counted only a few times. J is TRBJ2-3 and V is TRBV19; either TRBD1 or TRBD2 may supply D (5 bases each). Germline lookup yields CDR1 LNHDA and CDR2 SQIVND (reference sequence). The germline V and J ends were trimmed by 6 bases and 14 bases, with 24 bases remaining between them. The CDR3 is 14 amino acids. CDR3 region: CASSTASGPPAAYF. The CDR3 DNA reads as TGTGCCAGTAGCACCGCCTCAGGGCCTCCAGCGGCGTATTTT.

This clonotype was seen many times. The V and J genes are TRBV3-1 and TRBJ2-3; D not resolved. CDR1 is LGHDT and CDR2 is YNNKEL in the germline V gene (reference sequence). V was clipped by 2 bases and J by 4 bases, with 13 bases between them. The CDR3 is 15 residues long. The CDR3 reads CASSQRTVGADTQYF. The CDR3 region has the DNA TGTGCCAGCAGCCAACGGACCGTAGGAGCAGATACGCAGTATTTT.